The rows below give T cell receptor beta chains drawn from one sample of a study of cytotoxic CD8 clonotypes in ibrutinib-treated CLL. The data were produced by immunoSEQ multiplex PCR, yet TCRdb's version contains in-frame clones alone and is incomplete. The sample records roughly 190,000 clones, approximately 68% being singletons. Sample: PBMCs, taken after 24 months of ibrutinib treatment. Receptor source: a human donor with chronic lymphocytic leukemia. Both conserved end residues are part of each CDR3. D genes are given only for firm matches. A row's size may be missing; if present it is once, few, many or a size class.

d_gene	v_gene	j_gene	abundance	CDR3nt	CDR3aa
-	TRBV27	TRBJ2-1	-	TGTGCCAGCAGCTCCGGGACTCCGACGCGCAATGAGCAGTTCTTC	CASSSGTPTRNEQFF
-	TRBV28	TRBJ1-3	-	TGTGCCAGCAGTTTACGGAGCTCTGGAAACACCATATATTTT	CASSLRSSGNTIYF
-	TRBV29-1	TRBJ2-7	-	TGCAGCGTTGAAGATCGCGGTTGGGGGCAGTACTTC	CSVEDRGWGQYF
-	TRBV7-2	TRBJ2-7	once	TGTGCCAGCAGCTTATGGGATGGGACCCAAATGCCCTACGAGCAGTACTTC	CASSLWDGTQMPYEQYF
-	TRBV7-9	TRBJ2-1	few	TGTGCCAGCAGCTCACAGGGTGAGCAGTTCTTC	CASSSQGEQFF
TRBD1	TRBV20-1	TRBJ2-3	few	TGCAGTACAGGGGCAGATACGCAGTATTTT	CSTGADTQYF
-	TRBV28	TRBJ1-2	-	TGTGCCAGCAGTCCCGTTCTGGCCGGAATCAACTATGGCTACACCTTC	CASSPVLAGINYGYTF
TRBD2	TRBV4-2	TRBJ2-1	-	TGTGCCAGCAGCCTTAGCGGGAGGGCCTCCGATGAGCAGTTCTTC	CASSLSGRASDEQFF
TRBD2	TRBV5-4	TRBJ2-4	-	TGTGCCAGCAGCTTGTTTCCGGATCTAGCGGGACCCAAAAACATTCAGTACTTC	CASSLFPDLAGPKNIQYF
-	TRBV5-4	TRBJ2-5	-	TGTGCCAGCAGATTGCGGGGCCAACCTCAAGAGACCCAGTACTTC	CASRLRGQPQETQYF
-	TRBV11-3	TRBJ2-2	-	TGTGCCAGCAGCTCGCGACTAGCGAACACCGGGGAGCTGTTTTTT	CASSSRLANTGELFF
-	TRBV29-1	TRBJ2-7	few	TGCAGCGTTGAAGACCTCTCGTACGAGCAGTACTTC	CSVEDLSYEQYF
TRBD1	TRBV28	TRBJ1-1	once	TGTGCCAGCAGGACGGGACAGATGAACACTGAAGCTTTCTTT	CASRTGQMNTEAFF